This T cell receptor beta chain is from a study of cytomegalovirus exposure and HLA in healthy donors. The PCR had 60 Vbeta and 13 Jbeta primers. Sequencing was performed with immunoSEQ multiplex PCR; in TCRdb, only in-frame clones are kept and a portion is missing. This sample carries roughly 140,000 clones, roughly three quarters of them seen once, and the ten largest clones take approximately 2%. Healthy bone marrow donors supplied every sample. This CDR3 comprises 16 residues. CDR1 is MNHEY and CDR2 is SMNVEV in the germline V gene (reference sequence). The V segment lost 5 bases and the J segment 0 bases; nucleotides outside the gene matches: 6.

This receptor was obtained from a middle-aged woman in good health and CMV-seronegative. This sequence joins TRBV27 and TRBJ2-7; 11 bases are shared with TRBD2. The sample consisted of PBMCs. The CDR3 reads CASSTAGTSGSYEQYF. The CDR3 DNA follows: TGTGCCAGCAGTACGGCCGGGACTAGCGGCTCCTACGAGCAGTACTTC.